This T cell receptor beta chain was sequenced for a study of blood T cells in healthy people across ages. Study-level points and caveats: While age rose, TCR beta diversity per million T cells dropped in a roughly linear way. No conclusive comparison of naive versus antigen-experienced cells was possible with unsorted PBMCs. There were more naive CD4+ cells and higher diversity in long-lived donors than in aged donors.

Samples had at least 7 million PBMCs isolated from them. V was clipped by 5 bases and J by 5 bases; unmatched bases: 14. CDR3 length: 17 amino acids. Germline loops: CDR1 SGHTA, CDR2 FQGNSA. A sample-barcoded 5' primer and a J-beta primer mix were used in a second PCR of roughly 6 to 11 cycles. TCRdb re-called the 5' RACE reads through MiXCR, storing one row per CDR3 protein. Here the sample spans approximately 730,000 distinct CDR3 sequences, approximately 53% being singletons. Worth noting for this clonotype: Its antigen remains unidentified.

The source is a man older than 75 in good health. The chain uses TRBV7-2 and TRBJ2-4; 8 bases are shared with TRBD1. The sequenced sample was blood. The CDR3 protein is CASSRQGQAHPQNIQYF. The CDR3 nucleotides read TGTGCCAGCAGCCGGCAGGGACAGGCGCACCCTCAAAACATTCAGTACTTC.